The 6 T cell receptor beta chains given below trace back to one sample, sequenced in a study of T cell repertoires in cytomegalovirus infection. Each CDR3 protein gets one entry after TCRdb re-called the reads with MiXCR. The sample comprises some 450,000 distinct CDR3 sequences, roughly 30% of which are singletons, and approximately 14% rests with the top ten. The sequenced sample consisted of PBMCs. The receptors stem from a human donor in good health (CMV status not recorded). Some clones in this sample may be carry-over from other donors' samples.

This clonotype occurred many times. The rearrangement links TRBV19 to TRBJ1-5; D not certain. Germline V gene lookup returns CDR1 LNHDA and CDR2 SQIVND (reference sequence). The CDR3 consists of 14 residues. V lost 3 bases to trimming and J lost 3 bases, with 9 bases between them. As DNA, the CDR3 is TGTGCCAGTAGTATTTGGCAGTACAATCAGCCCCAGCATTTT. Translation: CASSIWQYNQPQHF.

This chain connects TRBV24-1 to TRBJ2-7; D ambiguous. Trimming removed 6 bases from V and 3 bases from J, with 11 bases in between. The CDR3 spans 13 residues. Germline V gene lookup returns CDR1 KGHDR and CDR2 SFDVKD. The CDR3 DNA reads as TGTGCCACCAGTTTTGCAGATAACTACGAGCAGTACTTC. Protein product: CATSFADNYEQYF.

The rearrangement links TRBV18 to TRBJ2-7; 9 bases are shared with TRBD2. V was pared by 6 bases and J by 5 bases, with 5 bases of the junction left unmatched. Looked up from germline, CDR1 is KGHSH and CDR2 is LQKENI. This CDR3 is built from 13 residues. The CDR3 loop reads CASSLGTSNEQYF. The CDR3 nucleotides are TGTGCCAGCTCCCTCGGGACTAGCAACGAGCAGTACTTC.

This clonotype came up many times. CDR3 protein: CASSPPSGSNEQFF. The DNA for the CDR3 is TGTGCCAGCAGCCCGCCCAGTGGGTCGAATGAGCAGTTCTTC. The chain joins TRBV7-3 to TRBJ2-1; D is uncertain. The CDR3 contains 14 residues. Trimming removed 5 bases at V and 7 bases at J, with 15 bases between. Germline CDR1 and CDR2: SGHTA and FQGTGA.

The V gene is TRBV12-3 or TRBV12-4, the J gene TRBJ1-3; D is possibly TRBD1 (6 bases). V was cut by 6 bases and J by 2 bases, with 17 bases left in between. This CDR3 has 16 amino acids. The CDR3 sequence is CASRPALQGTGNTIYF. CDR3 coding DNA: TGTGCCAGCAGGCCGGCCCTACAGGGCACTGGAAACACCATATATTTT.

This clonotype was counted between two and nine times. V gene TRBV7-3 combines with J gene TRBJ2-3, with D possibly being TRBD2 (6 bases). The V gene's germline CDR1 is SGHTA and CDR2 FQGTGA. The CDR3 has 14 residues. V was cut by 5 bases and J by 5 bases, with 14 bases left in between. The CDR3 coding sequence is TGTGCCAGCAGCCCCGCGGGGCTTGTAGATACGCAGTATTTT. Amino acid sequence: CASSPAGLVDTQYF.